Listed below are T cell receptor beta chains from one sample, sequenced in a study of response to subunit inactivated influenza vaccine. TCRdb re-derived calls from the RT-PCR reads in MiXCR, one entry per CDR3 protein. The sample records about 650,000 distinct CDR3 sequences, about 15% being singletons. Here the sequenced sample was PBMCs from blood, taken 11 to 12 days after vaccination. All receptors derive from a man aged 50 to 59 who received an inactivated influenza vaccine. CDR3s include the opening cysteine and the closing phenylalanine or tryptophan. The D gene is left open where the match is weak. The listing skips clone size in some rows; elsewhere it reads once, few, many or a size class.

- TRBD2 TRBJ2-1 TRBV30 CAWSFGGSSYNEQFF TGTGCCTGGAGTTTCGGCGGGAGCTCCTACAATGAGCAGTTCTTC
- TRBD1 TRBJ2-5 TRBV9 CASSVELGTGPQYF TGTGCCAGCAGCGTAGAACTAGGGACAGGACCCCAGTACTTC
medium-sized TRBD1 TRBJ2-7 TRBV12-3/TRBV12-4 CASRAAGTGTYEQYF TGTGCCAGCAGGGCCGCCGGGACAGGGACCTACGAGCAGTACTTC
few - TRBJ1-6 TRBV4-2 CASAEGTAGSNSPLHF TGTGCCAGCGCAGAGGGAACCGCAGGGTCCAATTCACCCCTCCACTTT
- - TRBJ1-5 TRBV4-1 CASSQDGAGRQPQHF TGCGCCAGCAGCCAAGATGGGGCAGGGCGTCAGCCCCAGCATTTT
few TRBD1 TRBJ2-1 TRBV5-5 CASSFYRTGGNEQFF TGTGCCAGCAGCTTTTATCGGACAGGGGGGAATGAGCAGTTCTTC
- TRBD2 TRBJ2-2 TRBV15 CATSKTGTSSPTGELFF TGTGCCACCAGCAAGACCGGGACTAGCTCTCCTACCGGGGAGCTGTTTTTT
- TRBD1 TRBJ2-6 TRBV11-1 CASYRGLGSSGANVLTF TGTGCCAGCTACAGGGGATTGGGAAGCTCTGGGGCCAACGTCCTGACTTTC
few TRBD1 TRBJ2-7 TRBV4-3 CASSQAGQGLYEQYF TGCGCCAGCAGCCAAGCGGGACAGGGACTCTACGAGCAGTACTTC
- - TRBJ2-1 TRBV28 CASSWPLSSDNEQFF TGTGCCAGCAGTTGGCCGTTGAGTAGCGACAATGAGCAGTTCTTC
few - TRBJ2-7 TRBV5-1 CASSLDNRVKDEQYF TGCGCCAGCAGCTTGGACAATCGGGTGAAGGACGAGCAGTACTTC
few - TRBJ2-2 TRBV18 CASSPYAGELFF TGTGCCAGCTCACCATATGCAGGGGAGCTGTTTTTT
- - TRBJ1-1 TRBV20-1 CSARAYGLMGTEAFF TGCAGTGCTAGAGCCTACGGGCTGATGGGGACTGAAGCTTTCTTT
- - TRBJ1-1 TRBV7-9 CASSRARAEAFF TGTGCCAGCAGCCGAGCGCGGGCTGAAGCTTTCTTT
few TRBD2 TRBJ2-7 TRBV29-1 CSVGGLAGTYEQYF TGCAGCGTCGGAGGGCTAGCGGGGACCTACGAGCAGTACTTC
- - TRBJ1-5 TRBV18 CASSPGSGPSSNQPQHF TGTGCCAGCTCACCAGGATCGGGACCAAGTAGCAATCAGCCCCAGCATTTT
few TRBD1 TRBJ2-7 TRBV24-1 CATSDISGTGVDEQYF TGTGCCACCAGTGATATATCCGGGACAGGGGTCGACGAGCAGTACTTC
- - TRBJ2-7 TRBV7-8 CASSPSHGTYEQYF TGTGCCAGCAGCCCCTCCCACGGAACCTACGAGCAGTACTTC
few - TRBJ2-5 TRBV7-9 CASSLLGRVGETQYF TGTGCCAGCAGCTTGCTAGGAAGGGTGGGAGAGACCCAGTACTTC
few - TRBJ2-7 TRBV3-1 CASSPGGALSYEQYF TGTGCCAGCAGCCCAGGGGGGGCTCTATCGTACGAGCAGTACTTC
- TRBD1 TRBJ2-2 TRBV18 CASSPQDRANTGELFF TGTGCCAGCTCACCACAGGACAGGGCGAACACCGGGGAGCTGTTTTTT
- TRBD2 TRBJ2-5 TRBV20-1 CSVTSGEETQYF TGCAGCGTGACTAGCGGGGAGGAGACCCAGTACTTC
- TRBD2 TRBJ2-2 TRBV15 CATSRGDYANTGELFF TGTGCCACCAGCAGAGGGGACTACGCGAACACCGGGGAGCTGTTTTTT
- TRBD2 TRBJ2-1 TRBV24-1 CATSDHSGRGNEQFF TGTGCCACCAGTGACCATAGCGGGAGGGGGAATGAGCAGTTCTTC
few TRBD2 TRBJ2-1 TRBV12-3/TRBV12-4 CASSYTSGGPKEQFF TGTGCCAGCAGCTATACTAGCGGGGGGCCCAAGGAGCAGTTCTTC
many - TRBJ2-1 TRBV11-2 CASSVGTFNEQFF TGTGCCAGCAGCGTTGGTACGTTCAATGAGCAGTTCTTC
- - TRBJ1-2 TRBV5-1 CASSETGHSNYGYTF TGCGCCAGCAGCGAAACGGGACACTCAAACTATGGCTACACCTTC
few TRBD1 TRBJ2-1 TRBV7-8 CASGRQGAYNEQFF TGTGCCAGCGGGAGACAGGGGGCCTACAATGAGCAGTTCTTC
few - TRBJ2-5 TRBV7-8 CASSLGPRETQYF TGTGCCAGCAGCTTAGGTCCCCGGGAGACCCAGTACTTC
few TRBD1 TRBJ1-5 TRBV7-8 CASSGRTGGSNQPQHF TGTGCCAGCAGCGGACGGACAGGGGGTTCCAATCAGCCCCAGCATTTT
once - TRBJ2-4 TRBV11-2 CASSLDIPGLKMGKNIQYF TGTGCCAGCAGCTTAGATATCCCGGGCCTTAAGATGGGCAAAAACATTCAGTACTTC
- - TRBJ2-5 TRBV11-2 CASSLGGQWAETQYF TGTGCCAGCAGCTTAGGGGGACAATGGGCAGAGACCCAGTACTTC